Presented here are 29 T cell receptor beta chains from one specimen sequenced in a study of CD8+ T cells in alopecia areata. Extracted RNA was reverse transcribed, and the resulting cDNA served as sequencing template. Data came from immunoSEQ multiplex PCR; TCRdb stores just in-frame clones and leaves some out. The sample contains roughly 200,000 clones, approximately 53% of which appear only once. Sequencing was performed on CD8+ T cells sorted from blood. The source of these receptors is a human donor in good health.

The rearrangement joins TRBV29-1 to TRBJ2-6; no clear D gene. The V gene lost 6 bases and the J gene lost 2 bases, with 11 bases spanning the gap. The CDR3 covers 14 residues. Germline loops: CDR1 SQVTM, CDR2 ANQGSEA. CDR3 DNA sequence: TGCAGCGTGCTTGGGGTTGCTGGGGCCAACGTCCTGACTTTC. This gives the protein CSVLGVAGANVLTF. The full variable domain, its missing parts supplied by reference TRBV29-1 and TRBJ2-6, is SAVISQKPSRDICQRGTSLTIQCQVDSQVTMMFWYRQQPGQSLTLIATANQGSEATYESGFVIDKFPISRPNLTFSTLTVSNMSPEDSSIYLCSVLGVAGANVLTFGAGSRLTVL.

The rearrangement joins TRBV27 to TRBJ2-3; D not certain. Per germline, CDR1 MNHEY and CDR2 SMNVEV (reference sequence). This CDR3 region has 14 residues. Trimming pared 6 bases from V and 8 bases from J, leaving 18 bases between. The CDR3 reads CASSPMGSRATQYF. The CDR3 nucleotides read TGTGCCAGCAGCCCGATGGGAAGCCGGGCTACGCAGTATTTT.

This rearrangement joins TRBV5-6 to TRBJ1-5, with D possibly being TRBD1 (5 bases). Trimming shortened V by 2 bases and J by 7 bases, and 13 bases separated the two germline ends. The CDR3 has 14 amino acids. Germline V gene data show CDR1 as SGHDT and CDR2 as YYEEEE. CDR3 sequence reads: CASSFGTAVQPQHF. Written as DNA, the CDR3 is TGTGCCAGCAGCTTCGGGACGGCCGTCCAGCCCCAGCATTTT.

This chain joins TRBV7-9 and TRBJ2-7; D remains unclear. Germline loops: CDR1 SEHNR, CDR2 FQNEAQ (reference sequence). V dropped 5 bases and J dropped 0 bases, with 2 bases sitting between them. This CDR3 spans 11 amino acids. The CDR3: CASSISYEQYF. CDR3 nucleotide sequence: TGTGCCAGCAGCATCTCCTACGAGCAGTACTTC.

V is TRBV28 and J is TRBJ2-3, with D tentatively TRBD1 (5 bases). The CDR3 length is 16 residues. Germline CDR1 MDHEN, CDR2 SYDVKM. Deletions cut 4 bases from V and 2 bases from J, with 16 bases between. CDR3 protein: CASSWGQHLFTDTQYF. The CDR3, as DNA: TGTGCCAGCAGTTGGGGCCAACATCTTTTCACAGATACGCAGTATTTT.

The CDR3 loop reads CASTHSGTPDYNEQFF. The CDR3 DNA sequence: TGTGCCAGCACTCATTCCGGGACTCCCGACTACAATGAGCAGTTCTTC. The V gene is TRBV27, the J gene TRBJ2-1; weak D call: TRBD2 (6 bases). Germline loops: CDR1 MNHEY, CDR2 SMNVEV (reference sequence). The CDR3 has 16 residues. V was cut by 7 bases and J by 3 bases, with 19 bases left in between.

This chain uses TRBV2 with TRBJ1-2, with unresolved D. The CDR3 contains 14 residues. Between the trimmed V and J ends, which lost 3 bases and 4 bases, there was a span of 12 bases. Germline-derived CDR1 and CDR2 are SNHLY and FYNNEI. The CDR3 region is CASSDISGFYGYTF. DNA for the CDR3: TGTGCCAGCAGTGATATTTCAGGCTTCTATGGCTACACCTTC.

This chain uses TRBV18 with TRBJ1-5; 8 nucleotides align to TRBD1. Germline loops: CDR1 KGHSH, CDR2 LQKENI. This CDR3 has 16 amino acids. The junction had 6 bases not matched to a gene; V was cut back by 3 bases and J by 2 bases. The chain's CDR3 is CASSPGQVNGNQPQHF. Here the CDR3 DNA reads TGTGCCAGCTCACCGGGACAGGTTAATGGCAATCAGCCCCAGCATTTT.

Written as DNA, the CDR3 is TGTGCCAGCAGCTTGGACCCGTCGGGTGAGCAGTTCTTC. It codes for CASSLDPSGEQFF. The genes are TRBV5-6 and TRBJ2-1; D remains ambiguous. This CDR3 contains 13 residues. Per germline, CDR1 SGHDT and CDR2 YYEEEE. Trimming left V 0 bases short and J 9 bases short, with 10 bases between.

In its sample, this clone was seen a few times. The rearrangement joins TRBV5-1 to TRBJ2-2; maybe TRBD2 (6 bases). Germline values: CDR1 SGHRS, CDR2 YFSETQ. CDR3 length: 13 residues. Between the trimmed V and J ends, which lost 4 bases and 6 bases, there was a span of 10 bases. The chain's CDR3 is CASSPPGAGELFF. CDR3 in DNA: TGCGCCAGCAGCCCCCCGGGGGCCGGGGAGCTGTTTTTT.

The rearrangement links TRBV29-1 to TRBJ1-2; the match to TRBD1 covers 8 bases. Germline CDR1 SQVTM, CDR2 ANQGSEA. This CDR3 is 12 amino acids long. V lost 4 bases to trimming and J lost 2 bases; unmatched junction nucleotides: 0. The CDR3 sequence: CSVGTGNYGYTF. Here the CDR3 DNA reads TGCAGCGTTGGGACAGGGAACTATGGCTACACCTTC.

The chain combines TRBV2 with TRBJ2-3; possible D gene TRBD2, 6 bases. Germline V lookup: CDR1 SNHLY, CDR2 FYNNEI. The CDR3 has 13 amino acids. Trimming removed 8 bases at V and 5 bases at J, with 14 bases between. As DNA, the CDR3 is TGTGCCAGCGGGGAGCGGGCCGGAGATACGCAGTATTTT. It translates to CASGERAGDTQYF.

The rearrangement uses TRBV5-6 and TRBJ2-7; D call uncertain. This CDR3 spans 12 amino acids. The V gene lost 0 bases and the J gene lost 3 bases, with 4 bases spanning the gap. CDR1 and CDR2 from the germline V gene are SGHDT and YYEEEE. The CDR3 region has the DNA TGTGCCAGCAGCTTGGCCAACTACGAGCAGTACTTC. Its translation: CASSLANYEQYF.

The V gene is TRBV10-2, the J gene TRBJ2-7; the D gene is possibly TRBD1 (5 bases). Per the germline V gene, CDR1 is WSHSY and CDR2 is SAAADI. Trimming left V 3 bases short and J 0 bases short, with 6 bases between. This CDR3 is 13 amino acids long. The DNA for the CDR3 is TGCGCCAGCAGTGACGACAGCTCCTACGAGCAGTACTTC. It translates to CASSDDSSYEQYF.

This CDR3 is CASSSSGNQPQHF. DNA for the CDR3: TGTGCCAGCAGCTCTTCAGGGAACCAGCCCCAGCATTTT. This chain links TRBV9 with TRBJ1-5; possible D gene TRBD1, 5 bases. Trimming shortened V by 4 bases and J by 7 bases, and 12 bases separated the two germline ends. This CDR3 comprises 13 residues. Germline V gene lookup returns CDR1 SGDLS and CDR2 YYNGEE.

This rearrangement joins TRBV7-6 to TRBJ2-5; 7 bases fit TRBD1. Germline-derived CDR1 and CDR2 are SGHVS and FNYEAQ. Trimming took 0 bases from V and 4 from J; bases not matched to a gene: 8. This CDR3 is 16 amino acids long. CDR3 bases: TGTGCCAGCAGCTTAGCCTTTGACAGGGCTGGAGAGACCCAGTACTTC. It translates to CASSLAFDRAGETQYF.

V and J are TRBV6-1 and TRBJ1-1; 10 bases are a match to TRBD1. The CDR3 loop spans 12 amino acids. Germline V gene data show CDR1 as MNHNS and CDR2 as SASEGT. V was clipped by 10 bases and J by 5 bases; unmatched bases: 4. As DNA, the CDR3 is TGTGCCATATGGGGACAGGGGACTGAAGCTTTCTTT. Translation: CAIWGQGTEAFF.

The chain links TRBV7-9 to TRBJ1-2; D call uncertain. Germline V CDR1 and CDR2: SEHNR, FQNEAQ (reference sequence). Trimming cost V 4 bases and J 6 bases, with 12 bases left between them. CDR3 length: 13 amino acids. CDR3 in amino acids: CASSYLDLHGYTF. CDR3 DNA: TGTGCCAGCAGCTATTTGGATCTCCATGGCTACACCTTC.

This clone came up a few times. The CDR3 reads CASSESETAYTEAFF. For the CDR3, the DNA is TGTGCCAGCAGTGAAAGTGAGACGGCGTACACTGAAGCTTTCTTT. The chain has TRBV2 and TRBJ1-1; D uncertain. Germline V gene lookup returns CDR1 SNHLY and CDR2 FYNNEI. The CDR3 has 15 amino acids. Trimming removed 2 bases at V and 3 bases at J, with 13 bases between.

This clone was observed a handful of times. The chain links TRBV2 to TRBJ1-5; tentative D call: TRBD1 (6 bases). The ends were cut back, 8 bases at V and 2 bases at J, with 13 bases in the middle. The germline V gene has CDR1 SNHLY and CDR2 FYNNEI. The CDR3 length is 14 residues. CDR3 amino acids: CASGGGLGNQPQHF. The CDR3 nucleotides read TGTGCCAGCGGGGGCGGCCTGGGCAATCAGCCCCAGCATTTT. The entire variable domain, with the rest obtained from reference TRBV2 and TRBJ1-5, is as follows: EPEVTQTPSHQVTQMGQEVILRCVPISNHLYFYWYRQILGQKVEFLVSFYNNEISEKSEIFDDQFSVERPDGSNFTLKIRSTKLEDSAMYFCASGGGLGNQPQHFGDGTRLSIL.

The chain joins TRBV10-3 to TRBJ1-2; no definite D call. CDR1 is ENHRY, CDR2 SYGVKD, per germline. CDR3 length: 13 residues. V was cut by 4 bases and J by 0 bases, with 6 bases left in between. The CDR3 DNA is TGTGCCATCAGTGCTGACCCTAACTATGGCTACACCTTC. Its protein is CAISADPNYGYTF.

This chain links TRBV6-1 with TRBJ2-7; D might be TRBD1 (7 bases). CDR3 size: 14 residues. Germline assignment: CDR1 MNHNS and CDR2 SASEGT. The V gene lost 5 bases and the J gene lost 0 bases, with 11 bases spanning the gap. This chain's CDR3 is CASSSGGSSYEQYF. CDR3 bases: TGTGCCAGCAGTTCAGGGGGGAGCTCCTACGAGCAGTACTTC.

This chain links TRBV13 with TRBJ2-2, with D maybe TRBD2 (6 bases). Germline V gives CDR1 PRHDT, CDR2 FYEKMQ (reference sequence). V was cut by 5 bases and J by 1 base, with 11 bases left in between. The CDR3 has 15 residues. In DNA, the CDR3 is TGTGCCAGCAGCGATGGACTAAAGAACACCGGGGAGCTGTTTTTT. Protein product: CASSDGLKNTGELFF.

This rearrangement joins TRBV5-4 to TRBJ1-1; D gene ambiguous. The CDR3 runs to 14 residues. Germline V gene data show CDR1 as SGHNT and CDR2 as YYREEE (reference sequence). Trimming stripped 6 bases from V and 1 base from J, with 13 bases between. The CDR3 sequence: CASNQPNKNTEAFF. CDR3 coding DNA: TGTGCCAGCAACCAGCCGAACAAGAACACTGAAGCTTTCTTT.

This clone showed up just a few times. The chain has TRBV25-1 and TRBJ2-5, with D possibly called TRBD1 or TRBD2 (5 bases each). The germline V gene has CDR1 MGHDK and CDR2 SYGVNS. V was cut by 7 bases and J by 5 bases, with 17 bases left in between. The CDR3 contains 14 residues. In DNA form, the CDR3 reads TGTGCCAGCACGGTCGGCAGGGACGACGAGACCCAGTACTTC. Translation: CASTVGRDDETQYF.

The CDR3 DNA sequence: TGTGCCTGGAGAGTCAGCGGGATATTCGACACCTTC. Encoded protein: CAWRVSGIFDTF. The chain links TRBV30 to TRBJ1-2; no reliable D call. Per germline, CDR1 GTSNPN and CDR2 SVGIG (reference sequence). Trimming took 3 bases from V and 12 from J, leaving 17 bases between them. CDR3 length: 12 residues.

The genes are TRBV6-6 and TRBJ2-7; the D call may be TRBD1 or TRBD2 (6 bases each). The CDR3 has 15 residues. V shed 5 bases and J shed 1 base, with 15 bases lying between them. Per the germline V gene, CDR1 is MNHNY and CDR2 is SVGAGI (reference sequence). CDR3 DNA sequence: TGTGCCAGCAGTCCCGAGGGGGGAAAGTCCTACGAGCAGTACTTC. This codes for CASSPEGGKSYEQYF.

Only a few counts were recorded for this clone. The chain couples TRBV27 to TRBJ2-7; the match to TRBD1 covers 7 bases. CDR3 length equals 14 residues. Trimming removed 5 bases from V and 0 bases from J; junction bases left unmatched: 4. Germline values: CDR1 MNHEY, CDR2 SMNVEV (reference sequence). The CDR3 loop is CASSPGTASYEQYF. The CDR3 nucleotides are TGTGCCAGCAGTCCCGGGACAGCCTCCTACGAGCAGTACTTC.

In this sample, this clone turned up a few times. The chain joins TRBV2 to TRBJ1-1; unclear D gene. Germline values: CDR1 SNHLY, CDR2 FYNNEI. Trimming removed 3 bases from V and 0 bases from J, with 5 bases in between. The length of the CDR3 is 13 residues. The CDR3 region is CASSDGMNTEAFF. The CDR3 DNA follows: TGTGCCAGCAGTGACGGGATGAACACTGAAGCTTTCTTT.